A selection of T cell receptor beta chains follows, all from one sample in a study of T cell responses to AZD1222 COVID-19 vaccine. This table comes from immunoSEQ multiplex PCR, and its TCRdb copy is limited to in-frame clones, with some not included. The sample has 130,000 to 150,000 clones, around nine tenths seen once. The specimen was peripheral blood, collected on day 0 of AZD1222 vaccination. All receptors derive from an adult in good health. Each CDR3 is given with its conserved first and last residue. Each record gives: V gene, D gene, CDR3 length, clone size, J gene, CDR3 protein, CDR3 DNA. A D gene is named only where the DNA matches it firmly. Not all rows give a size; the values are once, few, many and, for expanded clones, a class.

TRBV19,-,14,once,TRBJ1-5,CARSHRLSNQPQHF,TGTGCCCGGTCACACCGGCTTAGCAATCAGCCCCAGCATTTT
TRBV27,-,13,-,TRBJ1-2,CASSPRDGYGYTF,TGTGCCAGCAGTCCCCGGGACGGCTATGGCTACACCTTC
TRBV30,-,11,-,TRBJ1-2,CAWSVGDGYTF,TGTGCCTGGAGTGTAGGCGATGGCTACACCTTC
TRBV7-3,TRBD1,19,-,TRBJ2-1,CASSLRGQGRKGSYNEQFF,TGTGCCAGCAGCTTAAGGGGACAGGGGCGGAAGGGGTCCTACAATGAGCAGTTCTTC
TRBV6-5,-,13,-,TRBJ2-3,CASTLRVTDTQYF,TGTGCCAGCACCTTACGGGTCACAGATACGCAGTATTTT
TRBV6-5,-,13,-,TRBJ1-3,CASSPWGADTIYF,TGTGCCAGCAGCCCCTGGGGGGCGGACACCATATATTTT
TRBV7-2,-,14,-,TRBJ1-2,CASSLGRYNYGYTF,TGTGCCAGCAGCTTAGGACGGTATAACTATGGCTACACCTTC
TRBV7-8,-,14,-,TRBJ2-7,CASSWTEGSYEQYF,TGTGCCAGCAGCTGGACAGAGGGGTCCTACGAGCAGTACTTC
TRBV4-1,TRBD1,16,-,TRBJ2-7,CASSQGDRRSSYEQYF,TGCGCCAGCAGCCAAGGGGACAGGAGAAGCTCCTACGAGCAGTACTTC
TRBV28,TRBD1,14,-,TRBJ1-2,CASSSSGTGFQHTF,TGTGCCAGCAGTTCTTCCGGGACAGGGTTTCAGCACACCTTC
TRBV27,-,13,-,TRBJ2-7,CASSLSSGYEQYF,TGTGCCAGCAGTTTATCGTCAGGGTACGAGCAGTACTTC
TRBV12-5,-,12,-,TRBJ1-2,CASASGWWGYTF,TGTGCTAGTGCCTCCGGATGGTGGGGCTACACCTTC
TRBV28,-,15,-,TRBJ1-5,CASTPPNSRNQPQHF,TGTGCCAGCACACCCCCCAACAGCCGCAATCAGCCCCAGCATTTT
TRBV29-1,TRBD1,15,-,TRBJ1-1,CSVRDRDYSNTEAFF,TGCAGCGTCCGGGACAGGGACTACTCGAACACTGAAGCTTTCTTT
TRBV18,-,14,-,TRBJ2-5,CASSPPPQPETQYF,TGTGCCAGCTCACCGCCCCCTCAGCCCGAGACCCAGTACTTC
TRBV15,-,13,-,TRBJ1-6,CATSRDPGSPLHF,TGTGCCACCAGCAGAGATCCGGGTTCACCCCTCCACTTT
TRBV7-6,-,13,few,TRBJ2-7,CASSSSDAYEQYF,TGTGCCAGCAGCTCCTCTGATGCCTACGAGCAGTACTTC
TRBV9,-,16,-,TRBJ2-7,CASTRGATPHANEQYF,TGTGCCAGCACCCGAGGCGCGACCCCCCATGCCAACGAGCAGTACTTC
TRBV4-3,TRBD2,16,-,TRBJ2-3,CASSQGTSGSTDTQYF,TGCGCCAGCAGCCAAGGAACTAGCGGGAGCACAGATACGCAGTATTTT
TRBV7-8,TRBD1,15,-,TRBJ1-5,CASSNDRVSYQPQHF,TGTGCCAGCAGCAACGACAGGGTATCTTATCAGCCCCAGCATTTT
TRBV7-8,-,12,-,TRBJ2-5,CASSPGQETQYF,TGTGCCAGCAGCCCCGGACAAGAGACCCAGTACTTC
TRBV6-5,TRBD1,15,-,TRBJ1-6,CASSYSGTGGAPLHF,TGTGCCAGCAGTTACTCGGGGACAGGTGGGGCACCCCTCCACTTT
TRBV6-5,-,14,once,TRBJ2-6,CASMSRSGANVLTF,TGTGCCAGCATGAGTCGCTCTGGGGCCAACGTCCTGACTTTC
TRBV4-3,-,16,-,TRBJ1-1,CASSQERGFMNTEAFF,TGCGCCAGCAGCCAAGAAAGGGGATTTATGAACACTGAAGCTTTCTTT
TRBV28,-,12,-,TRBJ1-1,CASSLLRNEAFF,TGTGCCAGCAGTCTCCTACGAAATGAAGCTTTCTTT
TRBV6-6,TRBD1,15,-,TRBJ1-1,CASSSRTGKNTEAFF,TGTGCCAGCAGTTCCCGGACAGGGAAGAACACTGAAGCTTTCTTT
TRBV5-4,-,13,-,TRBJ1-6,CASSSAVYSPLHF,TGTGCCAGCAGCTCCGCCGTGTATTCACCCCTCCACTTT
TRBV4-3,-,13,-,TRBJ2-1,CASSQRDGTLPFF,TGCGCCAGCAGCCAGAGGGACGGGACATTGCCGTTCTTC
TRBV4-2,TRBD1,16,-,TRBJ2-2,CASSQEKQGKAGELFF,TGTGCCAGCAGCCAAGAAAAACAGGGGAAGGCCGGGGAGCTGTTTTTT
TRBV19,-,13,-,TRBJ1-1,CASSSNPGTEAFF,TGTGCCAGTAGTTCAAATCCTGGGACTGAAGCTTTCTTT
TRBV27,-,15,-,TRBJ2-2,CASSLVRVNTGELFF,TGTGCCAGCAGTTTAGTGAGGGTGAACACCGGGGAGCTGTTTTTT
TRBV28,-,13,-,TRBJ1-6,CASSFRGNSPLHF,TGTGCCAGCAGTTTTCGGGGTAATTCACCCCTCCACTTT
TRBV10-3,-,13,-,TRBJ1-1,CAISVTGFTEAFF,TGTGCCATCAGTGTTACAGGGTTCACTGAAGCTTTCTTT
TRBV11-2,-,14,-,TRBJ1-6,CASSLSNNGSPLHF,TGTGCCAGCAGCTTAAGCAATAACGGTTCACCCCTCCACTTT
TRBV6-2/TRBV6-3,TRBD2,16,-,TRBJ2-1,CASSTRLAGIYNEQFF,TGTGCCAGCAGCACCCGACTAGCGGGTATCTACAATGAGCAGTTCTTC
TRBV29-1,-,13,-,TRBJ1-2,CSVVAEITYGYTF,TGCAGCGTCGTAGCCGAGATAACCTATGGCTACACCTTC
TRBV5-1,-,16,-,TRBJ1-2,CASSLAPASLYYGYTF,TGCGCCAGCAGCTTGGCCCCGGCATCTCTTTACTATGGCTACACCTTC
TRBV29-1,TRBD1,13,-,TRBJ1-2,CSVRVTGGYGYTF,TGCAGCGTAAGGGTTACAGGGGGCTATGGCTACACCTTC
TRBV24-1,TRBD1,14,-,TRBJ2-3,CATSATGGTDTQYF,TGTGCCACCAGTGCGACAGGGGGGACAGATACGCAGTATTTT
TRBV7-8,-,15,once,TRBJ2-5,CASSLNSRVRETQYF,TGTGCCAGCAGCTTAAATAGCAGGGTACGGGAGACCCAGTACTTC
TRBV28,TRBD1,14,-,TRBJ1-1,CASSLGTVNTEAFF,TGTGCCAGCAGTTTGGGGACAGTGAACACTGAAGCTTTCTTT
TRBV10-3,-,19,-,TRBJ1-6,CAISEFRLGPMQVDSPLHF,TGTGCCATCAGTGAGTTCAGGTTGGGGCCAATGCAAGTGGATTCACCCCTCCACTTT
TRBV4-3,-,15,-,TRBJ2-3,CASSPLGVDTDTQYF,TGCGCCAGCAGCCCCTTAGGGGTGGACACAGATACGCAGTATTTT
TRBV6-5,-,12,once,TRBJ1-2,CASSYRGTGYTF,TGTGCCAGCAGTTATAGGGGGACCGGCTACACCTTC
TRBV9,TRBD1,18,-,TRBJ1-3,CASSVEVGGQGRGNTIYF,TGTGCCAGCAGCGTAGAGGTGGGGGGACAGGGAAGAGGAAACACCATATATTTT
TRBV6-2/TRBV6-3,-,13,-,TRBJ1-1,CASSLTENTEAFF,TGTGCCAGCAGTCTAACAGAGAACACTGAAGCTTTCTTT
TRBV9,-,16,-,TRBJ2-6,CASSVTRAGGANVLTF,TGTGCCAGCAGCGTCACGCGGGCGGGTGGGGCCAACGTCCTGACTTTC